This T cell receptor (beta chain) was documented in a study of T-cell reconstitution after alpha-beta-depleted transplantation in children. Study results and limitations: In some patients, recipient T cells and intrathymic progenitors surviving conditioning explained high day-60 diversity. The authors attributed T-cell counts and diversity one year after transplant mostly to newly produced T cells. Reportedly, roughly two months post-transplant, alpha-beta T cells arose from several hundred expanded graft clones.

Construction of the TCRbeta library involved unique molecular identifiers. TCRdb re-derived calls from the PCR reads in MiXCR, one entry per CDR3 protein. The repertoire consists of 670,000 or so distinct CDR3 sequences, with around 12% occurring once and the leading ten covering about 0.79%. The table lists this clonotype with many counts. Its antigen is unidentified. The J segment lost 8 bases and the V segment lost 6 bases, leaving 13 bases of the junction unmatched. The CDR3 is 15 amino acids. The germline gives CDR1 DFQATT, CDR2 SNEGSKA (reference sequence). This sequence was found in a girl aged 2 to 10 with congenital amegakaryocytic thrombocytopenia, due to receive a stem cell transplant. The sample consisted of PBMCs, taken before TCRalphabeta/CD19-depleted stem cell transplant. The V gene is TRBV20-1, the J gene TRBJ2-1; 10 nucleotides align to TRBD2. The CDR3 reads CSAKPGLAIVYEQFF. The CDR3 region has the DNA TGCAGTGCCAAACCGGGACTAGCGATTGTTTATGAGCAGTTCTTC.